This entry lists 3 T cell receptor beta chains sequenced from one sample in a study of CD8+CD57+ T cells in acquired aplastic anemia. Sequenced patients had shown CD8+CD57+ cell expansion by flow cytometry. TCR beta VDJ and CDR3 profiles were obtained from a genomic DNA template. One entry per CDR3 protein results from TCRdb running MiXCR on the reads. The sample has some 170,000 distinct CDR3 sequences; around 60% are singletons. The sequencing sample was made of sorted CD4+, CD8+, or CD8+CD57+ T cells (not recorded which) from PBMCs. These receptor sequences come from a human donor with aplastic anemia.

The rearrangement uses TRBV7-3 and TRBJ2-1; D possibly corresponds to TRBD1 (6 bases). Germline assignment: CDR1 SGHTA and CDR2 FQGTGA. This CDR3 comprises 13 residues. The V end was cut by 5 bases, the J end by 6 bases, with 11 bases between. CDR3 in DNA: TGTGCCAGCAGCCCAGGACAGCCCAATGAGCAGTTCTTC. Translating it yields CASSPGQPNEQFF.

The table lists this clonotype with a few counts. With a much larger clone just one base away, this may be a read error. V and J are TRBV19 and TRBJ2-7, with D tentatively TRBD1 (5 bases). The germline V gene has CDR1 LNHDA and CDR2 SQIVND (reference sequence). The length of the CDR3 is 13 residues. V was pared by 4 bases and J by 6 bases, with 13 bases between. CDR3: CASSTGQGGEQYF. CDR3 nucleotides: TGTGCCAGTAGTACAGGGCAGGGCGGCGAGCAGTACTTC.

This clonotype was seen at least ten times. The chain recombines TRBV14 with TRBJ1-2; D gene uncertain. The CDR3 length is 13 residues. CDR1 and CDR2 from the germline V gene are SGHDN and FVKESK. Trimming removed 0 bases from V and 4 bases from J, with 6 bases in between. The CDR3 here is CASSQDGLYGYTF. The DNA for the CDR3 is TGTGCCAGCAGCCAAGACGGGCTCTATGGCTACACCTTC.